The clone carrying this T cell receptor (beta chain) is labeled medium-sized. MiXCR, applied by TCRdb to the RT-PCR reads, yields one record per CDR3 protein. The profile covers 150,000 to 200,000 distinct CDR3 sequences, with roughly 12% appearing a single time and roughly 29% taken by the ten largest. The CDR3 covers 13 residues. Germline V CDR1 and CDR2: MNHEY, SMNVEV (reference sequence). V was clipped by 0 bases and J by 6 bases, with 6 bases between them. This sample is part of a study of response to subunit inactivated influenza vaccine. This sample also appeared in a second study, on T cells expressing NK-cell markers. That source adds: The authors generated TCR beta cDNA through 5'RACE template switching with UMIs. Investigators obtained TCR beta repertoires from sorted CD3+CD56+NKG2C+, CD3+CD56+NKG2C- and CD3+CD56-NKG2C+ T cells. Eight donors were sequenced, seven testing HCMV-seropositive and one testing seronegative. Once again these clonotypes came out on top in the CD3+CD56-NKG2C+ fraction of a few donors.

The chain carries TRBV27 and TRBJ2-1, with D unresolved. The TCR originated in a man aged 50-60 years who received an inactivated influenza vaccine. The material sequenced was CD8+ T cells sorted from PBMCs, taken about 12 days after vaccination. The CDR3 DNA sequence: TGTGCCAGCAGTTTATCCTCCAGCAATGAGCAGTTCTTC. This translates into CASSLSSSNEQFF.